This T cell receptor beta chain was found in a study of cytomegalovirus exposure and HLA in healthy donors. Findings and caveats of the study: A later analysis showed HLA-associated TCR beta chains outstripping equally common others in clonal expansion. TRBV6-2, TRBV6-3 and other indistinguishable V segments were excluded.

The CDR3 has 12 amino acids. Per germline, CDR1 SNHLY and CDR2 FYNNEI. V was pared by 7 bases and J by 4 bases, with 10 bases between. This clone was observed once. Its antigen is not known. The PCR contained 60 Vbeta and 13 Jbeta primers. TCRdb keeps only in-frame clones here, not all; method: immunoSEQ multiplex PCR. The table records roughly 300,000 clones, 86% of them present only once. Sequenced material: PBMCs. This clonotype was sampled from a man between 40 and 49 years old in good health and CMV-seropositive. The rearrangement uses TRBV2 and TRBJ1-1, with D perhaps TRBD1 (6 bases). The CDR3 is CASIKDSTEAFF. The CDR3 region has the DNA TGTGCCAGCATCAAGGACAGCACTGAAGCTTTCTTT.